These 5 T cell receptor beta chains were sequenced from one sample in a study of chemoradiotherapy in HPV16-positive cancers. The method was immunoSEQ multiplex PCR; TCRdb's version includes in-frame clones alone and lacks a portion of them. The data show around 15,000 clones, 70% to 90% seen once. This material consisted of blood, taken from a patient who underwent chemoradiotherapy. The receptors here all came from a human donor with HPV-associated anogenital cancer.

The chain has TRBV6-5 and TRBJ2-3; TRBD1 matches 7 bases. CDR3 size: 12 residues. Germline V gene lookup returns CDR1 MNHEY and CDR2 SVGAGI. With V trimmed by 6 bases and J by 6 bases, 3 bases remained unmatched. CDR3 loop: CASSRQGDTQYF. As DNA, the CDR3 is TGTGCCAGCAGCCGACAGGGCGATACGCAGTATTTT.

This chain uses TRBV5-1 with TRBJ2-7, with D unresolved. Germline loops: CDR1 SGHRS, CDR2 YFSETQ. The V gene lost 0 bases and the J gene lost 6 bases, with 10 bases spanning the gap. The CDR3 sequence is 13 residues long. CDR3 region: CASSLGTTGEQYF. The CDR3 DNA follows: TGCGCCAGCAGCTTGGGCACGACCGGCGAGCAGTACTTC. Together with reference TRBV5-1 and TRBJ2-7, the CDR3 gives the full variable domain: KAGVTQTPRYLIKTRGQQVTLSCSPISGHRSVSWYQQTPGQGLQFLFEYFSETQRNKGNFPGRFSGRQFSNSRSEMNVSTLELGDSALYLCASSLGTTGEQYFGPGTRLTVT.

This chain links TRBV6-6 with TRBJ2-7; the D gene is possibly TRBD2 (6 bases). Germline loops: CDR1 MNHNY, CDR2 SVGAGI (reference sequence). The ends were cut back, 7 bases at V and 2 bases at J, with 6 bases in the middle. The CDR3 contains 11 residues. This CDR3 reads CASTGAYEQYF. For the CDR3, the DNA is TGTGCCAGCACGGGGGCCTACGAGCAGTACTTC.

This chain joins TRBV2 and TRBJ1-1; no clear D. The CDR3 runs 13 residues. CDR1 and CDR2 (germline): SNHLY, FYNNEI. V was trimmed by 7 bases and J by 4 bases, leaving 13 bases between them. The CDR3 here is CASISEVGTEAFF. The CDR3 coding sequence is TGTGCCAGCATCTCAGAGGTCGGCACTGAAGCTTTCTTT.

This clone was counted a single time. V gene TRBV2 combines with J gene TRBJ2-5; the match to TRBD1 covers 9 bases. CDR1 is SNHLY, CDR2 FYNNEI, per germline. V shed 7 bases, J shed 7 bases, and the junction held 10 bases outside the gene matches. The CDR3 totals 14 residues. CDR3 loop: CASITGGAGGTQYF. The CDR3 nucleotides are TGTGCCAGCATTACAGGGGGCGCCGGGGGGACCCAGTACTTC.